The subject of this entry is one T cell receptor beta chain. Its antigen has not been determined. Base qualities were left out, and no much larger clone turns up one base away. The immunoSEQ Assay, a bias-controlled multiplex PCR, was used to amplify TCRbeta CDR3 regions from genomic DNA. As for the authors' bioinformatics: Nucleated cell counts per sample were estimated from amplification of reference gene primers within the assay. Sequence reads were collapsed and filtered to measure the absolute abundance of every unique TCRbeta CDR3 rearrangement. Productive Simpson clonality was computed per sample as the square root of Simpson's diversity index over productive rearrangements. TCRdb limited this immuneACCESS table to in-frame rearrangements with V and J called. A share of clones is missing; checked studies link under half to unresolved V genes, and the rest is unexplained. The V and J calls and the clone size are those of that table, but D and trimming were determined from the DNA. The sample data list about 480,000 clones, and 75% to 90% of these were observed just once. In total, the top ten clones hold more than 7.5% of the sample.

For CDR1 and CDR2, the germline V gene lists MNHEY and SVGEGT. Cut back by 6 bases and 2 bases, the V and J ends lie 17 bases apart. Including cysteine and phenylalanine, the CDR3 has 16 amino acids. Only the CDR3 DNA is retained, 48 bases long and in frame from the first base. These data belong to a study of blood T cell repertoires in COVID-19 (dated by TCRdb to 2020 to 2022). As for the study more broadly: The collaborator samples originated in the United States, Italy and Spain and spanned the acute and convalescent phases of COVID-19. Samples were obtained from the ongoing ImmuneRACE study (first 160 participants) and from 1,254 subjects provided by 6 global collaborators. HLA class I and class II types, where available, came from metadata supplied by the sample provider rather than from assay-based typing. Sample metadata almost always included a de-identified subject ID, COVID-19 status, age in years and sex. The dataset comprised deeply sampled blood TCRbeta repertoires from subjects exposed to, actively infected with, or recovered from COVID-19. The prospective study material was composed of cDNA or gDNA derived from T cells, B-cell-depleted T cells, or PBMCs. The repertoires were made available in a free public database intended to serve as a resource for research on the immune response to SARS-CoV-2.

Participants in the prospective study were aged about 18 to 89 years, lived in about two dozen United States geographic areas, and enrolled through a virtual design. In the prospective study, cohorts were assigned on the basis of participant-reported clinical history obtained from a screening survey and a study questionnaire. Recovered participants in ImmuneRACE Cohort 3 were defined by two consecutive negative NP/OP PCR tests, clearance by a healthcare professional, or resolution of symptoms. In the prospective study, mobile phlebotomists collected whole blood, serum and a nasopharyngeal or oropharyngeal swab from each participant. Over a 2-month period, participants in the prospective study had the option of providing additional blood draws and questionnaires. Prospective study blood samples were shipped either frozen or at room temperature before DNA extraction. General study outcomes and caveats: The amount of clinical and demographic metadata varied by source and participant and was provided uncurated.

Sequences were obtained from PBMCs or T cells enriched from blood (not recorded which). This TCR was recovered from an older woman who had recovered from COVID-19. Recombination connected TRBV6-2 or TRBV6-3 to TRBJ1-5, and possibly TRBD1, on 6 matching bases. The DNA reads TGTGCCAGCAGCATTAACAGGGAGAAAGGCAATCAGCCCCAGCATTTT. Translated, it gives CASSINREKGNQPQHF.